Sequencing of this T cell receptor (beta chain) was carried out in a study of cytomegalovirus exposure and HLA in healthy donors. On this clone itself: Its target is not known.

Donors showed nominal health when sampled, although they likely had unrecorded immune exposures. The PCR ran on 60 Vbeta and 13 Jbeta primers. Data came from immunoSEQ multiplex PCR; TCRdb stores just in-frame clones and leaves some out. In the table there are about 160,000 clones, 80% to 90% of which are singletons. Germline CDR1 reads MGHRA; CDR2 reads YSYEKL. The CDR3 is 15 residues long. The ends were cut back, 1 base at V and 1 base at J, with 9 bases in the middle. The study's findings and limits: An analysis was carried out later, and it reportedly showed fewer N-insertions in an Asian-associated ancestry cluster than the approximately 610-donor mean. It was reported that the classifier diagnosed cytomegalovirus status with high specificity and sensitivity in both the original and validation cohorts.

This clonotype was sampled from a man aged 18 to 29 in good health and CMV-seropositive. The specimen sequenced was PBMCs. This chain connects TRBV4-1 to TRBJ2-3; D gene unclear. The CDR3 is CASSQGIVRTDTQYF. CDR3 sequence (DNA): TGCGCCAGCAGCCAAGGTATCGTCCGCACAGATACGCAGTATTTT.